This T cell receptor beta chain was obtained from a study of T cell repertoires in cytomegalovirus infection. Study-wide findings and caveats: HLA-C-restricted CMV clonotypes gave the most frequent clonotype in two of eight donors.

In this sample, this clonotype turned up a few times. Antigen: not known. TCRdb recomputed calls from the reads with MiXCR, one row per CDR3 protein. The data hold roughly 130,000 distinct CDR3 sequences, with 7.5% to 9% observed a single time. The clonotype comes from a human donor in good health (CMV status not recorded). Some clones in this sample may be carry-over from other donors' samples. What was sequenced was PBMCs.

The CDR3 protein is CASSASGHPPNEQFF. The CDR3 DNA is TGTGCCAGCAGCGCCTCCGGACACCCCCCCAATGAGCAGTTCTTC. This chain connects TRBV9 to TRBJ2-1, with a weak D call TRBD1 (5 bases). Per the germline V gene, CDR1 is SGDLS and CDR2 is YYNGEE. V was shortened by 3 bases and J by 6 bases, with 16 bases between the two germline ends. The CDR3 is 15 amino acids.